The 26 T cell receptor beta chains given below trace back to one sample, sequenced in a study of OX40 agonist ivuxolimab in advanced cancers. Some clones are missing from TCRdb's copy, which holds only in-frame ones; the method was immunoSEQ multiplex PCR. The data hold some 66,000 clones, with around 83% observed a single time. The sequencing here drew on CD4+ or CD8+ T cells sorted from blood, taken in a trial of the OX40 agonist ivuxolimab. All receptors come from an adult with an advanced solid tumor such as melanoma, head and neck, liver or kidney cancer.

The chain uses TRBV25-1 and TRBJ2-5, with 13 bases identical to TRBD2. The CDR3 contains 15 residues. V lost 10 bases to trimming and J lost 5 bases; unmatched junction nucleotides: 10. Germline V gene data show CDR1 as MGHDK and CDR2 as SYGVNS. The CDR3 here is CATTPRTSGSETQYF. CDR3 bases: TGTGCCACCACCCCAAGGACTAGCGGGAGTGAGACCCAGTACTTC.

This chain uses TRBV7-9 with TRBJ2-1, with TRBD1 identical over 7 bases. This CDR3 has 14 amino acids. CDR1 and CDR2 (germline): SEHNR, FQNEAQ (reference sequence). Losses at the gene ends were 4 bases for V and 2 bases for J; bases not matched to a gene: 2. This CDR3 is CASSSDRPYNEQFF. In nucleotides, the CDR3 is TGTGCCAGCAGCTCGGACAGGCCCTACAATGAGCAGTTCTTC. Full variable domain (outside the CDR3, taken from reference TRBV7-9 and TRBJ2-1): DTGVSQNPRHKITKRGQNVTFRCDPISEHNRLYWYRQTLGQGPEFLTYFQNEAQLEKSRLLSDRFSAERPKGSFSTLEIQRTEQGDSAMYLCASSSDRPYNEQFFGPGTRLTVL.

This clone was recorded once. The chain is built from TRBV27 and TRBJ2-1; 8 nucleotides match TRBD2. After removal of 3 bases from V and 2 bases from J, the junction contained 3 bases not matched to a gene. The CDR3 spans 15 residues. Per the germline V gene, CDR1 is MNHEY and CDR2 is SMNVEV (reference sequence). CDR3 protein: CASSFGGATYNEQFF. The DNA of the CDR3 is TGTGCCAGCAGTTTCGGGGGGGCAACCTACAATGAGCAGTTCTTC.

V is TRBV7-2 and J is TRBJ1-1, with D possibly TRBD1 on 5 matching bases. Germline CDR1 and CDR2: SGHTA and FQGNSA. The V gene lost 5 bases and the J gene lost 4 bases, with 14 bases spanning the gap. This CDR3 has 14 residues. The CDR3 DNA reads as TGTGCCAGCAGCCCGGGAGGGACCGCCACTGAAGCTTTCTTT. It encodes CASSPGGTATEAFF.

This chain links TRBV18 with TRBJ2-1, with TRBD1 matching 11 bases. The J segment lost 2 bases and the V segment lost 3 bases, leaving 3 bases of the junction unmatched. Germline V gives CDR1 KGHSH, CDR2 LQKENI. The CDR3 is 16 residues long. As DNA, the CDR3 is TGTGCCAGCTCACCCCCGGGACAGGGGGCCTACAATGAGCAGTTCTTC. Protein: CASSPPGQGAYNEQFF.

The V and J genes are TRBV18 and TRBJ2-1; TRBD2 matches at 11 bases. CDR1 KGHSH and CDR2 LQKENI come from the germline V gene. The CDR3 loop spans 23 amino acids. After removal of 1 base from V and 1 base from J, the junction contained 21 bases not matched to a gene. The CDR3 here is CASSPLSGSLLTSGMGSYNEQFF. CDR3 in DNA: TGTGCCAGCTCACCACTTTCGGGTTCTTTACTGACTAGCGGGATGGGTTCCTACAATGAGCAGTTCTTC. Full variable domain (remainder filled in from reference TRBV18 and TRBJ2-1): NAGVMQNPRHLVRRRGQEARLRCSPMKGHSHVYWYRQLPEEGLKFMVYLQKENIIDESGMPKERFSAEFPKEGPSILRIQQVVRGDSAAYFCASSPLSGSLLTSGMGSYNEQFFGPGTRLTVL.

The gene calls are TRBV7-8 and TRBJ1-1, with D hard to call. This CDR3 comprises 14 residues. Deletions cut 2 bases from V and 1 base from J, with 8 bases between. The germline gives CDR1 SGHVS, CDR2 FQNEAQ. In DNA, the CDR3 is TGTGCCAGCAGCTTAATGGCAGCGAACACTGAAGCTTTCTTT. Its translation is CASSLMAANTEAFF. Drawing the rest from reference TRBV7-8 and TRBJ1-1, the complete variable domain is GAGVSQSPRYKVAKRGQDVALRCDPISGHVSLFWYQQALGQGPEFLTYFQNEAQLDKSGLPSDRFFAERPEGSVSTLKIQRTQQEDSAVYLCASSLMAANTEAFFGQGTRLTVV.

This chain connects TRBV11-2 to TRBJ2-5, with no clear D. Matching the DNA end better, TRBJ2-7 makes the J call doubtful. The germline V gene has CDR1 SGHAT and CDR2 FQNNGV. The CDR3 has 14 residues. The CDR3 nucleotides read TGTGCCAGCAGTTCAGACGGCAGTAACTACGAGCAGTACTTC. Translation gives CASSSDGSNYEQYF.

The chain uses TRBV7-3 and TRBJ2-3; D is perhaps TRBD1 (6 bases). Germline CDR1 is SGHTA and CDR2 is FQGTGA. Trimming took 2 bases from V and 0 from J, leaving 12 bases between them. This CDR3 has 16 amino acids. This CDR3 reads CASSLQPGQSTDTQYF. CDR3 nucleotides: TGTGCCAGCAGCTTACAGCCGGGACAAAGCACAGATACGCAGTATTTT.

The chain links TRBV5-1 to TRBJ2-1; 11 bases map to TRBD2. This CDR3 region has 15 residues. Unmatched junction bases numbered 8, after V lost 4 bases and J lost 8 bases. Germline V lookup: CDR1 SGHRS, CDR2 YFSETQ. CDR3 nucleotide sequence: TGCGCCAGCAGCCCGGGACTAGCGGATTTCCATGAGCAGTTCTTC. This codes for CASSPGLADFHEQFF.

V gene TRBV28 combines with J gene TRBJ1-5; 8 bases match TRBD1. The CDR3 is made up of 14 amino acids. Unmatched junction bases numbered 8, after V lost 6 bases and J lost 7 bases. The germline V gene has CDR1 MDHEN and CDR2 SYDVKM. CDR3 residues: CASRLDRDDQPQHF. In DNA form, the CDR3 reads TGTGCCAGCAGACTGGACAGGGACGACCAGCCCCAGCATTTT. Full variable domain (remainder filled in from reference TRBV28 and TRBJ1-5): DVKVTQSSRYLVKRTGEKVFLECVQDMDHENMFWYRQDPGLGLRLIYFSYDVKMKEKGDIPEGYSVSREKKERFSLILESASTNQTSMYLCASRLDRDDQPQHFGDGTRLSIL.

The gene calls are TRBV5-1 and TRBJ2-1; the D is unclear. CDR3 length: 15 residues. The V end lost 4 bases, the J end lost 0 bases, and 11 bases lay between the germline ends. The V gene's germline CDR1 is SGHRS and CDR2 YFSETQ. In nucleotides, the CDR3 is TGCGCCAGCAGCCAGACCCTTAGCTCCTACAATGAGCAGTTCTTC. Translation gives CASSQTLSSYNEQFF.

The V and J genes are TRBV7-9 and TRBJ1-5, with no clear D. Trimming removed 5 bases from V and 4 bases from J, with 12 bases in between. CDR3 size: 14 residues. In germline, CDR1 is SEHNR, CDR2 FQNEAQ (reference sequence). The CDR3 here is CASSQDTRNQPQHF. The CDR3 coding sequence is TGTGCCAGCAGCCAAGATACCAGGAATCAGCCCCAGCATTTT. The entire variable domain, with the rest obtained from reference TRBV7-9 and TRBJ1-5, is as follows: DTGVSQNPRHKITKRGQNVTFRCDPISEHNRLYWYRQTLGQGPEFLTYFQNEAQLEKSRLLSDRFSAERPKGSFSTLEIQRTEQGDSAMYLCASSQDTRNQPQHFGDGTRLSIL.

The chain has TRBV5-1 and TRBJ2-1; TRBD2 aligns across 9 bases. CDR3 length: 15 residues. V gave up 2 bases and J gave up 4 bases; unmatched junction bases: 4. Germline assignment: CDR1 SGHRS and CDR2 YFSETQ. CDR3 in DNA: TGCGCCAGCAGCTTCCCTAGCGGGGATTACAATGAGCAGTTCTTC. It yields the protein CASSFPSGDYNEQFF.

This clone was counted only a few times. The chain couples TRBV29-1 to TRBJ2-5, with 7 bases identical to TRBD1. With 8 bases clipped from V and 5 bases from J, the junction kept 11 bases outside the gene matches. Germline-derived CDR1 and CDR2 are SQVTM and ANQGSEA. This CDR3 contains 13 residues. CDR3 sequence reads: CSLSASRGETQYF. CDR3 sequence (DNA): TGCAGCCTATCGGCTAGCAGGGGGGAGACCCAGTACTTC. Based on the CDR3 plus reference TRBV29-1 and TRBJ2-5, the full variable domain is SAVISQKPSRDICQRGTSLTIQCQVDSQVTMMFWYRQQPGQSLTLIATANQGSEATYESGFVIDKFPISRPNLTFSTLTVSNMSPEDSSIYLCSLSASRGETQYFGPGTRLLVL.

This rearrangement joins TRBV7-6 to TRBJ2-1; TRBD2 agrees at 8 bases. This CDR3 is 15 amino acids long. V lost 5 bases and J lost 3; bases outside the gene matches: 6. Germline CDR1 and CDR2: SGHVS and FNYEAQ. DNA of the CDR3: TGTGCCAGCAGCCTCTCAGCGGGAGACTACAATGAGCAGTTCTTC. This gives the protein CASSLSAGDYNEQFF.

The chain joins TRBV1 to TRBJ2-5. The assigned J gene may be wrong: the sequence end matches TRBJ2-7 better. TRBV1 is reported as a pseudogene. This CDR3 is 17 amino acids long. The CDR3 DNA sequence: TGCACCAGCAGCCAAGATCCACTTGGGGATGAAGGAACCGAGCAGTACTTC. It translates to CTSSQDPLGDEGTEQYF.

Points on this clone: A read error may account for a junction end that differs from germline. V and J are TRBV10-3 and TRBJ1-1, with a tentative D call TRBD1 (5 bases). This CDR3 has 15 residues. The germline V gene has CDR1 ENHRY and CDR2 SYGVKD. DNA for the CDR3: TGTGCCATAAGTGAATCGGGGGAGCTGAACACTGAAGCTTTCTTT. It specifies CAISESGELNTEAFF.

CDR3 loop: CASSSGDTQYF. The DNA of the CDR3 is TGTGCCAGCAGCTCGGGGGATACGCAGTATTTT. The chain uses TRBV11-3 and TRBJ2-3, with D maybe TRBD2 (5 bases). CDR1 SGHNT and CDR2 YENEEA come from the germline V gene. V lost 4 bases to trimming and J lost 6 bases, with 5 bases between them. The CDR3 length is 11 residues.

CDR3 in DNA: TGTGCCAGCAGTCAAGTACTGGGACTAATATACAATGAGCAGTTCTTC. Translation: CASSQVLGLIYNEQFF. The J gene is TRBJ2-1, the V gene TRBV6-1; 7 bases line up with TRBD2. The germline V gene encodes CDR1 MNHNS and CDR2 SASEGT. The CDR3 is made up of 16 amino acids. The junction had 11 bases not matched to a gene; V was cut back by 5 bases and J by 4 bases.

This rearrangement joins TRBV18 to TRBJ2-5; the match to TRBD2 covers 9 bases. The CDR3 covers 17 residues. Germline assignment: CDR1 KGHSH and CDR2 LQKENI. J lost 5 bases, V lost 2 bases, and 12 bases had no gene match. The CDR3 region is CASSPMSASGTSETQYF. CDR3 in DNA: TGTGCCAGCTCACCAATGTCGGCTAGCGGGACTTCCGAGACCCAGTACTTC.

This chain joins TRBV10-1 and TRBJ1-1, with D uncertain. The ends were cut back, 3 bases at V and 1 base at J, with 18 bases in the middle. Germline CDR1 is WNHNN and CDR2 is SYGVQD (reference sequence). CDR3 length: 17 amino acids. The CDR3 reads CASSDDRAGPGNTEAFF. The CDR3 DNA is TGCGCCAGCAGTGACGATCGGGCAGGCCCGGGGAACACTGAAGCTTTCTTT.

This sequence joins TRBV15 and TRBJ1-2; D remains unclear. The CDR3 is 15 residues long. Deletions cut 1 base from V and 4 bases from J, with 13 bases between. The V gene's germline CDR1 is LNHNV and CDR2 YYDKDF (reference sequence). CDR3 sequence (DNA): TGTGCCACCAGCAGAGTAGGCGCCCTAGGCTATGGCTACACCTTC. Its translation is CATSRVGALGYGYTF.

J is TRBJ2-1 and V is TRBV29-1; 10 bases match TRBD1. Looked up from germline, CDR1 is SQVTM and CDR2 is ANQGSEA. The CDR3 contains 15 residues. V lost 2 bases, J lost 7 bases, and 8 bases stayed unmatched. The CDR3 nucleotides are TGCAGCGTTGAACCCGGGACAGGGGTTATGAATGAGCAGTTCTTC. Protein sequence: CSVEPGTGVMNEQFF.

This clone is classed as medium-sized. The chain couples TRBV5-1 to TRBJ1-2; perhaps TRBD1 as D (5 bases). V was shortened by 2 bases and J by 4 bases, with 12 bases between the two germline ends. CDR1 and CDR2 from the germline V gene are SGHRS and YFSETQ. The CDR3 totals 14 residues. The DNA for the CDR3 is TGCGCCAGCAGCTTAGGGGAGACACCCTATGGCTACACCTTC. Encoded protein: CASSLGETPYGYTF.

The rearrangement uses TRBV5-1 and TRBJ2-7, with TRBD1 matching 7 bases. Germline trimming cut 5 bases from V and 4 bases from J; bases unmatched to any gene: 12. The germline CDR1 and CDR2 sequences are SGHRS and YFSETQ. This CDR3 is 15 amino acids long. CDR3 loop: CASRLGGQIAYEQYF. CDR3 nucleotide sequence: TGCGCCAGCAGACTAGGGGGCCAGATCGCTTACGAGCAGTACTTC.